Presented here are 21 T cell receptor beta chains from one specimen sequenced in a study of Tregs in tolerant kidney transplant recipients. Assay: immunoSEQ multiplex PCR; the TCRdb copy retains only in-frame clones and omits some. The profile shows about 78,000 clones, 75% to 95% of them singletons. The specimen comprised Tregs from blood, sampled before the transplant. Receptor source: a human donor who received a combined kidney and bone marrow transplant.

This chain joins TRBV18 and TRBJ2-3; D is ambiguous. V lost 5 bases to trimming and J lost 0 bases, with 3 bases between them. The CDR3 is made up of 12 amino acids. Germline CDR1 is KGHSH and CDR2 is LQKENI. The CDR3 loop is CASSTSTDTQYF. Written as DNA, the CDR3 is TGTGCCAGCTCAACAAGCACAGATACGCAGTATTTT.

The J gene is TRBJ1-5, the V gene TRBV2; no firm D call. This CDR3 contains 13 residues. CDR1 and CDR2 (germline): SNHLY, FYNNEI. V lost 6 bases, J lost 8 bases, and 14 bases lay in between. This CDR3 is CASRTGRDEPQHF. The CDR3 region has the DNA TGTGCCAGCAGGACGGGGAGAGATGAGCCCCAGCATTTT.

The genes are TRBV5-1 and TRBJ1-2; the D is unclear. Deletions cut 0 bases from V and 4 bases from J, with 10 bases between. Germline CDR1 SGHRS, CDR2 YFSETQ. The CDR3 has 14 residues. CDR3 amino acids: CASSLVSTSYGYTF. CDR3 DNA sequence: TGCGCCAGCAGCTTGGTATCAACCTCCTATGGCTACACCTTC.

V gene TRBV9 combines with J gene TRBJ2-3, with D unresolved. In germline, CDR1 is SGDLS, CDR2 YYNGEE. Trimming removed 3 bases at V and 4 bases at J, with 24 bases between. This CDR3 has 18 amino acids. CDR3 bases: TGTGCCAGCAGCGGTTCCGTATTTCGAGGAGAAATGGCAGATACGCAGTATTTT. Translated, it gives CASSGSVFRGEMADTQYF.

V gene TRBV27 combines with J gene TRBJ2-7, with D uncertain. The V end was cut by 6 bases, the J end by 7 bases, with 10 bases between. This CDR3 region has 11 residues. The V gene's germline CDR1 is MNHEY and CDR2 SMNVEV (reference sequence). CDR3 amino acids: CASRLSGEQYF. CDR3 nucleotide sequence: TGTGCCAGCAGACTAAGTGGTGAGCAGTACTTC.

V is TRBV6-5 and J is TRBJ1-1; D call uncertain. CDR1 is MNHEY and CDR2 is SVGAGI in the germline V gene. Trimming pared 10 bases from V and 6 bases from J, leaving 15 bases between. CDR3 length: 12 residues. The CDR3 loop reads CAIADLTAEAFF. In DNA form, the CDR3 reads TGTGCCATAGCAGACCTTACGGCTGAAGCTTTCTTT.

V gene TRBV5-1 combines with J gene TRBJ1-4, with 7 bases lining up with TRBD1. The CDR3 totals 16 residues. CDR1 is SGHRS, CDR2 YFSETQ, per germline. J lost 4 bases, V lost 4 bases, and 10 bases had no gene match. CDR3 DNA sequence: TGCGCCAGCAGCCTGAGCCATGGGACAGTTAATGAAAAACTGTTTTTT. Its translation is CASSLSHGTVNEKLFF.

This clone has just one count. This chain links TRBV2 with TRBJ2-1; D might be TRBD1 (6 bases). The CDR3 has 15 residues. Trimming pared 3 bases from V and 0 bases from J, leaving 9 bases between. The germline V gene encodes CDR1 SNHLY and CDR2 FYNNEI. The CDR3 region is CASSDQGSSYNEQFF. The CDR3 DNA reads TGTGCCAGCAGTGATCAGGGGAGCTCCTACAATGAGCAGTTCTTC.

The rearrangement uses TRBV9 and TRBJ2-7; D is unresolved. This CDR3 comprises 14 residues. Trimming shortened V by 4 bases and J by 4 bases, and 15 bases separated the two germline ends. Germline V gives CDR1 SGDLS, CDR2 YYNGEE. CDR3: CASSPHRASYEQYF. CDR3 sequence (DNA): TGTGCCAGCAGCCCCCATCGAGCTTCGTACGAGCAGTACTTC.

The rearrangement joins TRBV7-8 to TRBJ2-1; TRBD2 matches at 11 bases. This CDR3 spans 16 amino acids. Germline lookup yields CDR1 SGHVS and CDR2 FQNEAQ. V dropped 5 bases and J dropped 2; count of bases not matched to a gene: 5. This CDR3 reads CASSAGSGRAYNEQFF. The CDR3 nucleotides are TGTGCCAGCAGCGCGGGTAGCGGGAGGGCCTACAATGAGCAGTTCTTC.

This chain uses TRBV19 with TRBJ2-5; 8 bases are a match to TRBD2. The ends lost 5 bases at V and 7 bases at J; junction bases unmatched: 12. Germline V gene lookup returns CDR1 LNHDA and CDR2 SQIVND (reference sequence). The CDR3 is made up of 15 amino acids. The CDR3 DNA reads TGTGCCAGTAGTCCCTTCGGGGGGGTAGCGGGGACCCAGTACTTC. Its protein product is CASSPFGGVAGTQYF. Filled out from reference TRBV19 and TRBJ2-5, the complete variable domain reads DGGITQSPKYLFRKEGQNVTLSCEQNLNHDAMYWYRQDPGQGLRLIYYSQIVNDFQKGDIAEGYSVSREKKESFPLTVTSAQKNPTAFYLCASSPFGGVAGTQYFGPGTRLLVL.

CDR3 protein: CATSRGGQGGDQPQHF. For the CDR3, the DNA is TGTGCCACCAGCAGAGGGGGACAGGGGGGCGATCAGCCCCAGCATTTT. V and J are TRBV15 and TRBJ1-5; TRBD1 agrees at 11 bases. Losses at the gene ends were 1 base for V and 5 bases for J; bases not matched to a gene: 4. The V gene's germline CDR1 is LNHNV and CDR2 YYDKDF (reference sequence). The CDR3 length is 16 residues.

The chain carries TRBV9 and TRBJ2-5, with 9 bases aligning to TRBD2. From germline, CDR1 is SGDLS and CDR2 YYNGEE. V dropped 2 bases and J dropped 5; count of bases not matched to a gene: 7. The CDR3 runs to 15 residues. The DNA for the CDR3 is TGTGCCAGCAGCGTCGGTAGCGGGAGAGATGAGACCCAGTACTTC. This sequence encodes CASSVGSGRDETQYF. The entire variable domain, with the rest obtained from reference TRBV9 and TRBJ2-5, is as follows: DSGVTQTPKHLITATGQRVTLRCSPRSGDLSVYWYQQSLDQGLQFLIQYYNGEERAKGNILERFSAQQFPDLHSELNLSSLELGDSALYFCASSVGSGRDETQYFGPGTRLLVL.

V and J are TRBV25-1 and TRBJ1-3; perhaps TRBD1 as D (5 bases). Germline V CDR1 and CDR2: MGHDK, SYGVNS. Trimming removed 1 base from V and 4 bases from J, with 11 bases in between. This CDR3 region has 15 residues. The CDR3 DNA follows: TGTGCCAGCAGTGAATCGAAGGGACTGGGAAACACCATATATTTT. Its protein is CASSESKGLGNTIYF.

This clone was observed a single time. The chain has TRBV4-3 and TRBJ1-1; TRBD1 matches at 8 bases. J lost 3 bases, V lost 0 bases, and 3 bases had no gene match. Germline-derived CDR1 and CDR2 are LGHNA and YSLEER. The CDR3 sequence is 15 residues long. Written as DNA, the CDR3 is TGCGCCAGCAGCCAAGACGACAGGGGATACACTGAAGCTTTCTTT. Protein product: CASSQDDRGYTEAFF.

V and J are TRBV29-1 and TRBJ2-3, with D hard to call. Trimming took off 3 bases at V and 5 bases at J, with 6 bases between the two ends. The CDR3 is made up of 11 amino acids. Looked up from germline, CDR1 is SQVTM and CDR2 is ANQGSEA. In DNA, the CDR3 is TGCAGCGTTGATAGCCTAGATACGCAGTATTTT. Protein product: CSVDSLDTQYF.

The chain carries TRBV18 and TRBJ1-2; D remains unclear. CDR3 length: 13 amino acids. Germline lookup yields CDR1 KGHSH and CDR2 LQKENI. The germline V and J ends were trimmed by 0 bases and 5 bases, with 7 bases remaining between them. The CDR3 coding sequence is TGTGCCAGCTCACCACCGTACGGATATGGCTACACCTTC. This codes for CASSPPYGYGYTF.

The chain links TRBV27 to TRBJ2-1; unclear D gene. The CDR3 extends over 13 amino acids. Trimming left V 1 base short and J 9 bases short, with 10 bases between. Germline loops: CDR1 MNHEY, CDR2 SMNVEV (reference sequence). DNA for the CDR3: TGTGCCAGCAGTTTATTGAGTGGGGTTGAGCAGTTCTTC. It translates to CASSLLSGVEQFF.

V is TRBV28 and J is TRBJ2-1, with TRBD2 matching 14 bases. Germline V gene lookup returns CDR1 MDHEN and CDR2 SYDVKM. This CDR3 is built from 15 residues. V shed 3 bases, J shed 12 bases, and the junction held 7 bases outside the gene matches. This chain's CDR3 is CASSFPGLAGGLQFF. As DNA, the CDR3 is TGTGCCAGCAGTTTCCCAGGACTAGCGGGAGGATTGCAGTTCTTC.

The rearrangement uses TRBV7-6 and TRBJ2-7; no clear D gene. Trimming removed 5 bases at V and 0 bases at J, with 14 bases between. Germline CDR1 reads SGHVS; CDR2 reads FNYEAQ. The CDR3 extends over 15 amino acids. The CDR3 DNA reads TGTGCCAGCAGCCCCGGGTGGCAAAGCTCCTACGAGCAGTACTTC. Translating gives CASSPGWQSSYEQYF. The whole variable domain, remainder taken from reference TRBV7-6 and TRBJ2-7, is GAGVSQSPRYKVTKRGQDVALRCDPISGHVSLYWYRQALGQGPEFLTYFNYEAQQDKSGLPNDRFSAERPEGSISTLTIQRTEQRDSAMYRCASSPGWQSSYEQYFGPGTRLTVT.

V usage is TRBV6-9 and J usage is TRBJ2-7; 7 bases line up with TRBD1. Per germline, CDR1 MNHGY and CDR2 SVAAGI. The CDR3 sequence is 14 residues long. Trimming removed 3 bases from V and 2 bases from J; junction bases left unmatched: 4. CDR3 residues: CASSYDRATYEQYF. The CDR3 bases are TGTGCCAGCAGTTACGACAGGGCCACCTACGAGCAGTACTTC.